Below, one T cell receptor (beta chain) is given with its context. No antigen is known for it. Base qualities are not provided; no much larger clone lies one nucleotide away. The sample belongs to a study of shared clonotypes between healthy human individuals (dated by TCRdb to the early 2020s). Background on the whole study: A couple of women and a few men aged 18 to 49 years were included in the cohort. For each donor, CD4 naive and CD4 memory were each run on three plates, CD8 naive on two plates, and CD8 memory on one plate. The study deeply sequenced blood TCR repertoires of five healthy adults to estimate repertoire size and the extent of clonotype sharing between individuals. Libraries were prepared and TCR repertoires were sequenced by different laboratories using diverse techniques, in order to increase sequencing depth and limit assay-specific biases. Each donor's leukapheresis produced roughly between about 0.9 and 9.5 billion PBMCs. The research as a whole found: Rarefaction of sorted-subset datasets indicated incomplete sequencing despite the large sequencing depth. Clonotypes shared by all four sorted-subset donors showed higher generation probabilities than non-shared clonotypes. Only blood was sampled, and tissue TCR repertoires likely differ from those in blood. Across a handful of donors, around 5% of naive CD4, 3.5% of naive CD8, under 2.5% of memory CD4, and under 0.45% of memory CD8 clonotypes were shared. The small number of donors limited the genetic and exposure-history diversity represented. Based on pairwise subsampling, the degree of clonotype sharing among donors was expected to be affected by sequencing depth. Estimated clonotype richness was generally larger for naive than for memory subsets.

Using the deep immunoSEQ assay, TCR CDR3 regions were amplified from genomic DNA by multiplex PCR. Extracted genomic DNA from each cell subset was distributed evenly across all wells of several immunoSEQ 96-well plates, and each plate was treated as a replicate. For sorted subsets, around 0.2 ug of genomic DNA, equivalent to around 30,000 T cell genomes, went into each replicate PCR. The purified libraries were quantified using a Qubit 3.0 fluorometer, sized with a Bioanalyzer 2100, and then quantified again using the KAPA Library Quantification kit. Every immunoSEQ 96-well plate was sequenced on a separate single-read 150-cycle Illumina NextSeq 550 flow cell. The study's processing was this. Because the immunoSEQ output included only junctional sequences and no quality scores, the filtering could not be the same as the filtering used for full-length reads. To assign V/J genes and CDR3, sequences were annotated against IMGT germline references using PyIR, a Python wrapper for IgBLAST v1.9. Reads were filtered out if the reads had weak V/J assignments (E-value above 1e-6), no CDR3, stop codons, out-of-frame junctions, or ambiguous translated residues. V3J clonotypes were defined as sequences sharing an identical inferred V gene, J gene, and CDR3 amino acid sequence. The percentage overlap between two repertoires was calculated by dividing the number of shared unique clonotypes by the size of the smaller repertoire. Richness of each repertoire was evaluated using RTK rarefaction, the Chao1 estimator, and Recon v2.1 estimates of unobserved clonotypes. Generation probabilities were computed with OLGA for all TCRbeta clonotypes obtained by the gDNA method from several donors. The source is immuneACCESS, and TCRdb retained only in-frame sequences with V and J called. Part of the clones is not carried over; for the studies checked, unresolved V genes explain less than half of this, and the remainder is unexplained. From that table come the V and J calls and clone size; the DNA was used to work out D and trimming. The sample yields over a million clones; roughly 96% were counted once. Together, the top ten hold more than 0.9% of the sample.

The germline V end is reduced by 3 bases and the J end by 3 bases; junction bases left unmatched: 9. Taken from cysteine to phenylalanine, the CDR3 has 16 residues. The only DNA kept is the CDR3, 48 bases in frame from the first base. From a lookup of the germline V gene (reference sequence), CDR1 and CDR2 are MNHNY and SVGAGI. The donors were healthy, HIV-negative adults with no recently reported acute infections or vaccinations. Every donor was a Caucasian adult living in Nashville, Tennessee, USA. CD4+ T cells were enriched by magnetic negative selection, after which naive cells were positively selected on CD45RA and the negative fraction was taken as the memory subset. Blood was obtained by leukapheresis, after which PBMCs were separated by Ficoll-Histopaque density gradient centrifugation and cryopreserved in liquid nitrogen vapor phase. Purity and quantity of every magnetically sorted T cell population were checked by analytical flow cytometry. Genomic DNA was isolated from each sorted fraction and quantified by UV absorbance on a Nanodrop 2000c.

Sequencing was performed on naive CD4+ T cells sorted from blood. The cell subset or site label of this sample denotes: CD45RA+ positively selected. The origin of this receptor is a man aged 30-40 years in good health. The chain was built from TRBV6-6 and TRBJ2-3; the junction holds 7 bases that match TRBD2. The CDR3 sequence is CASSYGIAGYTDTQYF. At the DNA level, the sequence is TGTGCCAGCAGTTATGGTATAGCGGGTTATACAGATACGCAGTATTTT.